Shown below are 10 T cell receptor beta chains from a single sample sequenced in a study of T-cell reconstitution after alpha-beta-depleted transplantation in children. A library of TCRbeta sequences, prepared with unique molecular identifiers, was generated. One entry per CDR3 protein results from TCRdb running MiXCR on the PCR reads. The sample yields roughly 670,000 distinct CDR3 sequences, about an eighth seen once. Sequenced material: PBMCs, taken before TCRalphabeta/CD19-depleted stem cell transplant. These receptors all come from a girl aged 2 to 10 with congenital amegakaryocytic thrombocytopenia, due to receive a stem cell transplant.

This clonotype was found many times. The chain carries TRBV7-6 and TRBJ2-2; D is undetermined. Trimming stripped 2 bases from V and 0 bases from J, with 16 bases between. The CDR3 is 18 amino acids. The germline CDR1 and CDR2 sequences are SGHVS and FNYEAQ. The CDR3 nucleotides read TGTGCCAGCAGCTTAATCGGCGGAATGGGTTCGAACACCGGGGAGCTGTTTTTT. Amino acid sequence: CASSLIGGMGSNTGELFF. Combining the CDR3 with reference TRBV7-6 and TRBJ2-2 gives the whole variable domain GAGVSQSPRYKVTKRGQDVALRCDPISGHVSLYWYRQALGQGPEFLTYFNYEAQQDKSGLPNDRFSAERPEGSISTLTIQRTEQRDSAMYRCASSLIGGMGSNTGELFFGEGSRLTVL.

The chain couples TRBV7-9 to TRBJ2-7; D unresolved. V lost 5 bases to trimming and J lost 3 bases, with 11 bases between them. This CDR3 spans 13 amino acids. CDR1 is SEHNR and CDR2 is FQNEAQ in the germline V gene (reference sequence). DNA of the CDR3: TGTGCCAGCAGCCCCTGGAATTACTACGAGCAGTACTTC. Its protein is CASSPWNYYEQYF. Using reference TRBV7-9 and TRBJ2-7 for the parts outside the CDR3, the full variable domain is DTGVSQNPRHKITKRGQNVTFRCDPISEHNRLYWYRQTLGQGPEFLTYFQNEAQLEKSRLLSDRFSAERPKGSFSTLEIQRTEQGDSAMYLCASSPWNYYEQYFGPGTRLTVT.

This clonotype came up many times. The chain combines TRBV7-2 with TRBJ2-7, with D possibly being TRBD2 (5 bases). The length of the CDR3 is 15 residues. Trimming stripped 2 bases from V and 2 bases from J, with 13 bases between. Germline V lookup: CDR1 SGHTA, CDR2 FQGNSA. The CDR3 DNA reads as TGTGCCAGCAGCTTATACGGAGGCAGAGCCTACGAGCAGTACTTC. Translating gives CASSLYGGRAYEQYF.

V gene TRBV12-3 or TRBV12-4 combines with J gene TRBJ2-1; D gene ambiguous. The CDR3 runs 13 residues. V was pared by 7 bases and J by 3 bases, with 10 bases between. DNA for the CDR3: TGTGCCAGCATCCGGACCGACTACAATGAGCAGTTCTTC. It translates to CASIRTDYNEQFF.

This clonotype was counted at least ten times. The chain has TRBV12-3 or TRBV12-4 and TRBJ2-3; 8 bases map to TRBD2. V shed 3 bases and J 2 bases; nucleotides not matched to a gene: 10. The CDR3 consists of 17 residues. The CDR3 is CASSFSSGRGVTDTQYF. CDR3 coding DNA: TGTGCCAGCAGTTTTTCAAGCGGGAGAGGGGTCACAGATACGCAGTATTTT.

This clonotype has more than one count but fewer than ten. The rearrangement uses TRBV5-1 and TRBJ1-1; D gene ambiguous. This CDR3 has 14 residues. Germline loops: CDR1 SGHRS, CDR2 YFSETQ. V was cut by 9 bases and J by 1 base, with 16 bases left in between. CDR3 in amino acids: CATSLDGWNTEAFF. In DNA form, the CDR3 reads TGCGCCACCTCCCTGGATGGTTGGAACACTGAAGCTTTCTTT.

V and J are TRBV20-1 and TRBJ2-7; possible D gene TRBD1, 5 bases. This CDR3 has 14 amino acids. V was trimmed by 2 bases and J by 3 bases, leaving 14 bases between them. From germline, CDR1 is DFQATT and CDR2 SNEGSKA (reference sequence). This CDR3 is CSARRAGQDYEQYF. The CDR3 nucleotides read TGCAGTGCTAGACGGGCAGGACAAGACTACGAGCAGTACTTC.

This clonotype was counted ten times or more. The J gene is TRBJ1-1, the V gene TRBV29-1, with a weak D call TRBD1 (5 bases). Per the germline V gene, CDR1 is SQVTM and CDR2 is ANQGSEA. Trimming took 3 bases from V and 0 from J, leaving 8 bases between them. The CDR3 consists of 13 residues. CDR3 in DNA: TGCAGCGTTGAGCGCAGGGTGAACACTGAAGCTTTCTTT. Translating it yields CSVERRVNTEAFF.

As regards this clonotype: This may be a read error, as it is one base from a much larger clone. V usage is TRBV29-1 and J usage is TRBJ2-2; D tentatively fits TRBD1 or TRBD2 (5 bases each). Germline-derived CDR1 and CDR2 are SQVTM and ANQGSEA. Trimming removed 4 bases from V and 1 base from J, with 10 bases in between. The CDR3 covers 14 residues. In DNA, the CDR3 is TGCAGCGTTGCTCCGGGGCTGAACACCGGGGAGCTGTTTTTT. It specifies CSVAPGLNTGELFF.

This clonotype was recorded at least ten times. V usage is TRBV7-9 and J usage is TRBJ1-1; maybe TRBD1 (5 bases). V dropped 4 bases and J dropped 5 bases, with 17 bases sitting between them. Germline CDR1 and CDR2: SEHNR and FQNEAQ (reference sequence). The CDR3 covers 15 residues. CDR3 region: CASSSRDRLGTEAFF. The DNA for the CDR3 is TGTGCCAGCAGCTCCCGGGACCGTCTAGGGACTGAAGCTTTCTTT.